This T cell receptor beta chain emerged from a study of human CD8 memory T cell subsets. Study conclusions and caveats: In terms of chain coverage, this study sequenced T cell receptor beta chains exclusively.

From duplicate vials of roughly 150,000 sorted CD8+ T cells per subset, RNA was isolated. Generation of TCR beta libraries used UMI-labeled 5' RACE. As processed by the authors: Every TCR beta library contained from approximately 3,000 to 20,000 functional CDR3 beta clonotypes. Reprocessing the 5' RACE reads, TCRdb reports a single entry for every CDR3 protein and omits DNA. Here the V and J calls rest on TCRdb's processing, not on the authors' analysis. The specimen's table records 6,500 to 7,000 distinct CDR3 sequences. This clonotype counts as medium-sized by frequency. As yet, its antigen is unknown. The specimen sequenced was CD8+ T cells from PBMCs. The TCR was taken from a human donor in good health.

CDR3 residues: CSVGGYSYEQYF. The V gene is TRBV29-1, the J gene TRBJ2-7. The CDR3 spans 12 residues. Germline V CDR1 and CDR2: SQVTM, ANQGSEA.